This TCR beta chain was captured by sequencing in a study of shared clonotypes between healthy human individuals. General study points: Roughly 5% of naive CD4 clonotypes were common to several donors.

Germline values: CDR1 LNHDA, CDR2 SQIVND (reference sequence). The germline V and J ends were trimmed by 3 bases and 0 bases, with 11 bases remaining between them. The CDR3 spans 15 residues. Remarks on this clone: The target antigen is unknown.

Original data processing: Filtering differed, since immunoSEQ gave only junction sequences and no quality scores. Clones were read by immunoSEQ multiplex PCR, and TCRdb kept only the in-frame ones, dropping some. The D gene and trimming were derived from the DNA, and the V and J assignments and clone size from that table. Of about 2.2 million clones in the sample, 93% are singletons; the top ten hold around 1.7%. CD45RO-negative, CCR7-selected cells formed the naive CD8 fraction, which excluded terminally differentiated effector memory CD45RA+ cells. The origin of this receptor is a man between 18 and 35 years old in good health. Some clones in this sample may be carry-over from other donors' samples. V and J are TRBV19 and TRBJ1-1, with unresolved D. Sequences were obtained from naive CD8+ T cells from PBMCs. CDR3 protein: CASSIVMALNTEAFF. CDR3 in DNA: TGTGCCAGTAGTATTGTAATGGCTCTGAACACTGAAGCTTTCTTT.